One and the same sample provided the 27 T cell receptor beta chains below, sequenced in a study of identifying expanded T cells in peripheral blood (dated by TCRdb to about 2019). Preparation of the library involved the immunoSEQ multiplex PCR assay. Sourced from immuneACCESS, this table was stored by TCRdb with only in-frame sequences that have V and J called. A share of the clones is absent; for the studies checked, an unresolved V gene accounts for under half, and the remainder has no known explanation. For this sample there are over 45,000 clones; approximately 83% appear just once. Clones ranked in the top ten supply roughly 15% of the sample. The specimen was blood. The source of these receptors is a person aged 18 to 69 in good health.

The V gene is TRBV30, the J gene TRBJ1-1; TRBD1 matches at 7 bases. The CDR3 has 17 amino acids. Trimming at V came to 1 base and at J to 1 base, leaving 12 bases not matched to a gene. Germline V gene lookup returns CDR1 GTSNPN and CDR2 SVGIG (reference sequence). CDR3 nucleotide sequence: TGTGCCTGGAGTGACCCATCACAGGGGCGAAGGAACACTGAAGCTTTCTTT. Translating it yields CAWSDPSQGRRNTEAFF.

V gene TRBV6-1 combines with J gene TRBJ1-1; the D is unclear. Trimming left V 8 bases short and J 1 base short, with 11 bases between. CDR3 length: 13 residues. Germline V lookup: CDR1 MNHNS, CDR2 SASEGT. CDR3 nucleotides: TGTGCCAGCTTAGGCTTCGGGAACACTGAAGCTTTCTTT. It is translated as CASLGFGNTEAFF.

The chain couples TRBV5-1 to TRBJ1-6, with 8 bases aligning to TRBD1. The CDR3 extends over 16 amino acids. J lost 0 bases, V lost 1 base, and 0 bases had no gene match. Germline V gives CDR1 SGHRS, CDR2 YFSETQ. CDR3 nucleotide sequence: TGCGCCAGCAGCTTGCAGGGGGCCTCCTATAATTCACCCCTCCACTTT. Protein sequence: CASSLQGASYNSPLHF.

The genes are TRBV6-5 and TRBJ1-2, with 9 bases identical to TRBD1. Per germline, CDR1 MNHEY and CDR2 SVGAGI. The J segment lost 8 bases and the V segment lost 6 bases, leaving 10 bases of the junction unmatched. This CDR3 contains 14 residues. The CDR3 DNA is TGTGCCAGCAGACTCAGGACAGGGGACCACGGCTACACCTTC. Amino acid sequence: CASRLRTGDHGYTF.

This clone has a handful of counts. V and J are TRBV7-2 and TRBJ1-5; no reliable D call. The V and J ends lost 2 bases and 15 bases respectively, with 11 bases between them. Germline-derived CDR1 and CDR2 are SGHTA and FQGNSA. The CDR3 contains 11 residues. The CDR3 reads CASSLFAGLHF. DNA for the CDR3: TGTGCCAGCAGCTTATTCGCAGGTTTGCATTTT.

As DNA, the CDR3 is TGTGCCAGCAGCTTAACTAGCGGGGATGAGCAGTTCTTC. Its translation: CASSLTSGDEQFF. This sequence joins TRBV7-2 and TRBJ2-1; 10 bases agree with TRBD2. V shed 2 bases, J shed 8 bases, and the junction held 0 bases outside the gene matches. The CDR3 consists of 13 residues. CDR1 is SGHTA, CDR2 FQGNSA, per germline.

CDR3 sequence reads: CASSLETVWFF. As DNA, the CDR3 is TGTGCCAGCAGTTTAGAAACGGTATGGTTCTTC. This chain links TRBV27 with TRBJ2-1, with D unresolved. The CDR3 has 11 amino acids. Germline V CDR1 and CDR2: MNHEY, SMNVEV (reference sequence). V lost 2 bases to trimming and J lost 15 bases, with 11 bases between them.

This rearrangement joins TRBV2 to TRBJ1-6, with no clear D. V shed 3 bases and J shed 0 bases, with 6 bases lying between them. The germline gives CDR1 SNHLY, CDR2 FYNNEI. The CDR3 is 15 amino acids. The CDR3 sequence: CASSDRGSYNSPLHF. In DNA form, the CDR3 reads TGTGCCAGCAGTGACCGGGGCTCCTATAATTCACCCCTCCACTTT.

The chain couples TRBV2 to TRBJ2-1; 9 bases are a match to TRBD1. The germline CDR1 and CDR2 sequences are SNHLY and FYNNEI. J was trimmed by 7 bases and V by 5 bases; bases with no gene match: 9. The CDR3 covers 15 residues. The CDR3 sequence: CASSSGTGQKNEQFF. The CDR3 DNA follows: TGTGCCAGCAGTTCCGGGACAGGGCAAAAAAATGAGCAGTTCTTC.

The V gene is TRBV30, the J gene TRBJ2-3, with 10 positions matching TRBD2. CDR3 length: 14 residues. Germline CDR1 GTSNPN, CDR2 SVGIG (reference sequence). Unmatched junction bases numbered 6, after V lost 7 bases and J lost 2 bases. The CDR3 region is CASATSGFTDTQYF. The CDR3 bases are TGTGCCTCTGCGACTAGCGGGTTCACAGATACGCAGTATTTT.

The genes are TRBV10-3 and TRBJ1-2; TRBD1 might be the D (6 bases). V lost 3 bases and J 0 bases, leaving 14 bases between the germline ends. Germline V gene sequence: CDR1 ENHRY, CDR2 SYGVKD. The CDR3 sequence is 16 residues long. In DNA form, the CDR3 reads TGTGCCATCAGTGATAATACAGGGTTCGCTAACTATGGCTACACCTTC. Translated, it gives CAISDNTGFANYGYTF.

The chain has TRBV10-2 and TRBJ2-1, with D unclear. V lost 3 bases, J lost 4 bases, and 7 bases lay in between. The length of the CDR3 is 13 residues. Germline V gene sequence: CDR1 WSHSY, CDR2 SAAADI. The CDR3 loop reads CASSDRLYNEQFF. For the CDR3, the DNA is TGCGCCAGCAGTGACCGTCTTTACAATGAGCAGTTCTTC.

DNA of the CDR3: TGTGCCAGTAAAGGACGGGGGAACACTGAAGCTTTCTTT. Its translation: CASKGRGNTEAFF. The chain combines TRBV19 with TRBJ1-1, with D unclear. From germline, CDR1 is LNHDA and CDR2 SQIVND (reference sequence). V gave up 7 bases and J gave up 1 base, with 10 bases separating them. The length of the CDR3 is 13 residues.

The chain is built from TRBV4-1 and TRBJ2-7; D gene ambiguous. The CDR3 runs 14 residues. CDR1 is MGHRA and CDR2 is YSYEKL in the germline V gene. Trimming removed 4 bases at V and 1 base at J, with 11 bases between. CDR3 amino acids: CASSLDQASYEQYF. Written as DNA, the CDR3 is TGCGCCAGCAGCCTCGATCAGGCGTCCTACGAGCAGTACTTC.

J is TRBJ1-1 and V is TRBV19, with 9 bases fitting TRBD1. Germline V CDR1 and CDR2: LNHDA, SQIVND (reference sequence). The V and J ends lost 4 bases and 3 bases, in that order; junction bases with no gene match: 3. The CDR3 extends over 14 amino acids. In DNA, the CDR3 is TGTGCCAGTAGTAAGGGACAGGGTGACACTGAAGCTTTCTTT. Its protein is CASSKGQGDTEAFF.

This chain connects TRBV11-1 to TRBJ2-7; possible D gene TRBD1, 5 bases. CDR3 length: 13 amino acids. The germline V gene encodes CDR1 SGHAT and CDR2 FQDESV (reference sequence). V shed 5 bases and J shed 2 bases, with 10 bases lying between them. CDR3 nucleotides: TGTGCCAGCAGCATGACAGAAACCTACGAGCAGTACGTC. This translates into CASSMTETYEQYV.

The genes are TRBV6-5 and TRBJ1-2, with D possibly being TRBD1 (6 bases). V lost 6 bases and J 6 bases, leaving 17 bases between the germline ends. In germline, CDR1 is MNHEY, CDR2 SVGAGI. CDR3 length equals 14 residues. Here the CDR3 reads CASRGRTAGNGYTF. DNA of the CDR3: TGTGCCAGCAGAGGACGGACAGCGGGCAATGGCTACACCTTC.

The chain has TRBV6-6 and TRBJ2-5; possibly TRBD1 or TRBD2 for D (5 bases each). V lost 5 bases, J lost 3 bases, and 10 bases lay in between. In germline, CDR1 is MNHNY, CDR2 SVGAGI (reference sequence). There are 13 residues in the CDR3. CDR3 amino acids: CASSGTVKETQYF. The DNA of the CDR3 is TGTGCCAGCAGTGGGACCGTAAAAGAGACCCAGTACTTC.

This chain uses TRBV11-2 with TRBJ2-3, with TRBD2 matching over 7 bases. This CDR3 comprises 16 residues. After removal of 2 bases from V and 4 bases from J, the junction contained 9 bases not matched to a gene. Germline CDR1 and CDR2: SGHAT and FQNNGV. For the CDR3, the DNA is TGTGCCAGCAGCTTACGCGGGGGAGTCCCGCCAGATACGCAGTATTTT. The encoded protein is CASSLRGGVPPDTQYF. The full variable domain, rest sourced from reference TRBV11-2 and TRBJ2-3, is EAGVAQSPRYKIIEKRQSVAFWCNPISGHATLYWYQQILGQGPKLLIQFQNNGVVDDSQLPKDRFSAERLKGVDSTLKIQPAKLEDSAVYLCASSLRGGVPPDTQYFGPGTRLTVL.

The V gene is TRBV4-3, the J gene TRBJ2-4; D uncertain. V was shortened by 2 bases and J by 6 bases, with 8 bases between the two germline ends. The CDR3 runs 13 residues. Germline V gene data show CDR1 as LGHNA and CDR2 as YSLEER. The DNA of the CDR3 is TGCGCCAGCAGCCAAAGGCTGGGAAACATTCAGTACTTC. It codes for CASSQRLGNIQYF.

The chain combines TRBV6-4 with TRBJ2-1; 12 nucleotides agree with TRBD2. V lost 2 bases, J lost 10 bases, and 3 bases stayed unmatched. CDR1 and CDR2 from the germline V gene are MRHNA and SNTAGT. The CDR3 covers 14 residues. The CDR3 sequence is CASSDTSGGREQFF. The CDR3 DNA reads as TGTGCCAGCAGTGACACTAGCGGGGGGCGGGAGCAGTTCTTC.

The chain uses TRBV25-1 and TRBJ2-7; 7 positions agree with TRBD1. V gave up 5 bases and J gave up 4 bases; unmatched junction bases: 8. Germline values: CDR1 MGHDK, CDR2 SYGVNS. This CDR3 spans 14 amino acids. The CDR3 here is CASSLTGTEYEQYF. DNA for the CDR3: TGTGCCAGCAGTTTGACCGGGACAGAATACGAGCAGTACTTC.

This clone was counted only a few times. The rearrangement uses TRBV21-1 and TRBJ2-7; no DNA check was done on the table's D call, TRBD2. TRBV21-1 is given as a pseudogene. The CDR3 is made up of 11 amino acids. This chain's CDR3 is CASSKARKEYV. The DNA of the CDR3 is TGTGCCAGCAGCAAAGCGCGGAAGGAGTACGTC.

This clone showed up just once. The gene calls are TRBV6-6 and TRBJ1-5; no firm D call. Germline V gene lookup returns CDR1 MNHNY and CDR2 SVGAGI (reference sequence). CDR3 length equals 14 residues. V was pared by 3 bases and J by 0 bases, with 6 bases between. Here the CDR3 DNA reads TGTGCCAGCAGTTATGTCGGTAGCAATCAGCCCCAGCATTTT. This translates into CASSYVGSNQPQHF.

This clone was counted a few times. This chain connects TRBV2 to TRBJ2-3, with D tentatively TRBD2 (5 bases). The germline V gene encodes CDR1 SNHLY and CDR2 FYNNEI. The CDR3 is made up of 15 amino acids. The V end was cut by 7 bases, the J end by 10 bases, with 24 bases between. The DNA of the CDR3 is TGTGCCAGCATTGGGGAGCGCCTCGTCGTAGGTTCGCAGTATTTT. It specifies CASIGERLVVGSQYF.

This chain uses TRBV7-8 with TRBJ1-1, with D perhaps matching TRBD1 (6 bases). CDR3 size: 14 residues. CDR1 SGHVS and CDR2 FQNEAQ come from the germline V gene. Trimming left V 3 bases short and J 2 bases short, with 10 bases between. CDR3 nucleotides: TGTGCCAGCAGCTTGGGGGGCTATAACACTGAAGCTTTCTTT. Translating gives CASSLGGYNTEAFF.

The chain employs TRBV4-3 and TRBJ1-4; D possibly corresponds to TRBD1 (5 bases). Trimming shortened V by 3 bases and J by 5 bases, and 13 bases separated the two germline ends. Germline CDR1 and CDR2: LGHNA and YSLEER. The CDR3 sequence is 15 residues long. Here the CDR3 reads CASSQSWDGNEKLFF. The CDR3, as DNA: TGCGCCAGCAGCCAGTCCTGGGACGGGAATGAAAAACTGTTTTTT.